This note documents a single T cell receptor beta chain sequence. The antigen is unknown. The data were taken from a study of cytomegalovirus exposure and HLA in healthy donors. The PCR used 60 Vbeta and 13 Jbeta primers. Generated by immunoSEQ multiplex PCR, the TCRdb table keeps only in-frame clones and is missing some. In the table there are 150,000 to 200,000 clones, roughly 80% of which are singletons. Trimming removed 5 bases from V and 3 bases from J, with 26 bases in between. The CDR3 has 18 residues. The germline gives CDR1 MNHEY, CDR2 SMNVEV (reference sequence). Study findings and constraints: Later on, a genetic analysis was performed. It linked a missense variant in DCLRE1C with V- and J-gene trimming of TCR beta. Researchers reportedly found TCR beta sequences accurately predicted most subjects' HLA-A and HLA-B alleles. Several top significant clusters appeared, in a later analysis, to be linked to common viral pathogens.

The sequencing input was PBMCs. This clonotype was sampled from a man in his forties in good health and CMV-seronegative. This sequence joins TRBV27 and TRBJ2-7; tentatively, D is TRBD2 (6 bases). CDR3 in amino acids: CASSQDYPGAITGYEQYF. The CDR3, as DNA: TGTGCCAGCAGTCAGGACTACCCCGGCGCCATTACGGGCTACGAGCAGTACTTC.